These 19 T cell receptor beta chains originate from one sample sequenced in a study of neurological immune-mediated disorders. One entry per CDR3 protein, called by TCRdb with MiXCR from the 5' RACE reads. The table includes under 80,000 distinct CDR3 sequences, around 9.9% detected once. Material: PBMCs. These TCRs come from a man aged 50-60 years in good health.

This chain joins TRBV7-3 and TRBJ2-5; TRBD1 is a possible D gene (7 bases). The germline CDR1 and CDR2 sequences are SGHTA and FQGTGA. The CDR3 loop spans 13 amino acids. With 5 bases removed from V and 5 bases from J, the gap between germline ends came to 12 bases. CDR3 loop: CASSQEGAETQYF. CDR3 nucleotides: TGTGCCAGCAGCCAGGAGGGGGCTGAGACCCAGTACTTC.

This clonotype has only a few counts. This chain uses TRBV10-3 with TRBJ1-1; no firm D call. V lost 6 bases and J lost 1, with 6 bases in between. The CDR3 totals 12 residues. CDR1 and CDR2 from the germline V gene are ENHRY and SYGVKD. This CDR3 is CAIRNPNTEAFF. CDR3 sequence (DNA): TGTGCCATCAGAAACCCGAACACTGAAGCTTTCTTT.

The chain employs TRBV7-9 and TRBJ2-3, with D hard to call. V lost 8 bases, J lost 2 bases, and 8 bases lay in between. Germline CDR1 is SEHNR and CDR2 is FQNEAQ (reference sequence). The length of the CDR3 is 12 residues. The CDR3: CASVRVTDTQYF. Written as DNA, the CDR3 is TGTGCCAGCGTCCGGGTCACAGATACGCAGTATTTT.

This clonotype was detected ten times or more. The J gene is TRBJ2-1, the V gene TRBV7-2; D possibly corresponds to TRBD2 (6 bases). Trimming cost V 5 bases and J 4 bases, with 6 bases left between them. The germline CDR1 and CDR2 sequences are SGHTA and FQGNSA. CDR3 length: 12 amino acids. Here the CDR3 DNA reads TGTGCCAGCAGCGGGACTTACAATGAGCAGTTCTTC. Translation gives CASSGTYNEQFF.

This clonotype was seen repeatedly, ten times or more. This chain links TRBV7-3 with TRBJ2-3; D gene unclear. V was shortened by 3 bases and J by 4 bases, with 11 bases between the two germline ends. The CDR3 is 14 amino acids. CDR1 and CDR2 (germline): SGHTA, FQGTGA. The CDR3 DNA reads TGTGCCAGCAGCTTTTCGGATCGTTCAGATACGCAGTATTTT. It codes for CASSFSDRSDTQYF.

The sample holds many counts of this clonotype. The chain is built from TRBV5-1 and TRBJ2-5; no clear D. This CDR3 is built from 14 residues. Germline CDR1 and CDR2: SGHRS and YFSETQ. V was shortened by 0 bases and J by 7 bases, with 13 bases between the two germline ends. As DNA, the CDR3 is TGCGCCAGCAGCTTGGGGCTAGACGTAGCGACCCAGTACTTC. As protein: CASSLGLDVATQYF.

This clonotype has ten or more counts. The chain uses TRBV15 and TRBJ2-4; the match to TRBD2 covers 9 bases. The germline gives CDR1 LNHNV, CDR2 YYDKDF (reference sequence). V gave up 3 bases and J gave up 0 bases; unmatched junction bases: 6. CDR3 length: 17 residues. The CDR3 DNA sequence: TGTGCCACCAGCAGGGCTAGCGGGATCGCAGCCAAAAACATTCAGTACTTC. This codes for CATSRASGIAAKNIQYF.

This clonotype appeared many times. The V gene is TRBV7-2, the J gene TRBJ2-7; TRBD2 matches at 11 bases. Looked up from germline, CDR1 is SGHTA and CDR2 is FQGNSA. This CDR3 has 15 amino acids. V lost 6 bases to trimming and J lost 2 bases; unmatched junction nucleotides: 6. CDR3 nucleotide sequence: TGTGCCAGCAGACCTCTAGCGGGAGGAACCTACGAGCAGTACTTC. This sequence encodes CASRPLAGGTYEQYF.

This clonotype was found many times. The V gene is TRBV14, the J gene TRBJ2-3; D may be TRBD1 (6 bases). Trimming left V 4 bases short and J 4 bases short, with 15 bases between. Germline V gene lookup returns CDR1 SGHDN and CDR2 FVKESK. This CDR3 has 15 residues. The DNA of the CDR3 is TGTGCCAGCAGCCGGCTACAGGGATCAGCAGATACGCAGTATTTT. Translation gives CASSRLQGSADTQYF.

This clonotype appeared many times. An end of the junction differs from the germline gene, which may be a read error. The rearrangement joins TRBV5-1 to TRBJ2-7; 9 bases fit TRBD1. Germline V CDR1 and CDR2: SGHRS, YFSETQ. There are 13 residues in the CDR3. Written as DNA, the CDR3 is TGCGCCAGCAGCTTGGATACGGACAGGGGAATCCACTTC. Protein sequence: CASSLDTDRGIHF.

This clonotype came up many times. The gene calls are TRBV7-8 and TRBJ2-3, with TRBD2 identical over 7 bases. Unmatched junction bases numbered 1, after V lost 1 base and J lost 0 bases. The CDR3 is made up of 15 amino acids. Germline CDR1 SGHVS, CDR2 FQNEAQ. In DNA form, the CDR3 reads TGTGCCAGCAGCTTAGGTAGCGGGAGCACAGATACGCAGTATTTT. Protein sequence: CASSLGSGSTDTQYF.

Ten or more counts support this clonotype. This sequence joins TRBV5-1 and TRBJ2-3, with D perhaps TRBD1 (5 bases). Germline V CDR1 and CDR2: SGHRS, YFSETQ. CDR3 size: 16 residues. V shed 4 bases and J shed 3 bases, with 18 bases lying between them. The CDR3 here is CASSPEAGPRTDTQYF. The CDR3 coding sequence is TGCGCCAGCAGCCCCGAGGCAGGGCCTAGAACAGATACGCAGTATTTT.

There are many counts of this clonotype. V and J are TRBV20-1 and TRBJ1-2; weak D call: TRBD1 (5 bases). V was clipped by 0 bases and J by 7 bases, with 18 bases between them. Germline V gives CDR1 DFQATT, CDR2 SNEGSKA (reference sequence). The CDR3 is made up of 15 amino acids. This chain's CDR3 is CSARDFRLGVSGYTF. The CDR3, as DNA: TGCAGTGCTAGAGATTTTCGACTAGGGGTTAGTGGCTACACCTTC.

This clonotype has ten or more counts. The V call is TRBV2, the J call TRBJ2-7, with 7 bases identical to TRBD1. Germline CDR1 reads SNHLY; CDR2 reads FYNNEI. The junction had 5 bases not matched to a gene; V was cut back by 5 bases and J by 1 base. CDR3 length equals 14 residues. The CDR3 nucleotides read TGTGCCAGCAGTACCTCGACAGGGTCCTACGAGCAGTACTTC. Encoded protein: CASSTSTGSYEQYF.

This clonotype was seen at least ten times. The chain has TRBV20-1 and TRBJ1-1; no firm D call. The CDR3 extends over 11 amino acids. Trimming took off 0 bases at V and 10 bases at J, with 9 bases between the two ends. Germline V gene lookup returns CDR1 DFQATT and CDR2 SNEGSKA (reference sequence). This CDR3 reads CSARDHGVAFF. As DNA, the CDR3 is TGCAGTGCTAGAGATCACGGGGTAGCTTTCTTT.

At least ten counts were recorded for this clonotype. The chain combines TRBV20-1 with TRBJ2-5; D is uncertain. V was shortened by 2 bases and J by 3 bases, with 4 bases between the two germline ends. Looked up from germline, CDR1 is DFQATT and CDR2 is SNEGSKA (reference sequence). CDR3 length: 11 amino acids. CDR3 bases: TGCAGTGCTAGACAGGAAGAGACCCAGTACTTC. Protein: CSARQEETQYF.

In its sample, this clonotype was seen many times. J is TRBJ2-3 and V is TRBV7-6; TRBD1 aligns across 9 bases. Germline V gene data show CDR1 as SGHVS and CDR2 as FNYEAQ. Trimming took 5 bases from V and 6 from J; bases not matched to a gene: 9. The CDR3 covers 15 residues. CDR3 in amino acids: CASSLKTGGYDTQYF. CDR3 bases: TGTGCCAGCAGCCTCAAGACAGGGGGATACGATACGCAGTATTTT.

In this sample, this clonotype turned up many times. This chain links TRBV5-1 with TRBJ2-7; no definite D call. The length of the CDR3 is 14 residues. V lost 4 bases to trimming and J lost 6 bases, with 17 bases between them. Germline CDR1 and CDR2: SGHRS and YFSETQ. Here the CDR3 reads CASSPQTRKGEQYF. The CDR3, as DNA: TGCGCCAGCAGCCCGCAAACAAGGAAGGGCGAGCAGTACTTC.

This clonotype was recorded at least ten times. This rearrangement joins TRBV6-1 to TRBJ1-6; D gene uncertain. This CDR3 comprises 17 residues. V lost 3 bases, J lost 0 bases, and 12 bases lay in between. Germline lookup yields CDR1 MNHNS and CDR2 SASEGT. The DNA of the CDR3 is TGTGCCAGCAGTGACCCCTCCGGGAGCTCCTATAATTCACCCCTCCACTTT. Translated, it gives CASSDPSGSSYNSPLHF.